These T cell receptor beta chains were read from a single sample in a study of cytomegalovirus exposure and HLA in healthy donors. Profiled with immunoSEQ multiplex PCR; TCRdb holds only in-frame clones, not every one. This table holds approximately 150,000 clones, approximately 80% found once. The sequencing sample was made of PBMCs. All receptors derive from a man aged 30 to 45 in good health and CMV-seropositive. Both conserved end residues are part of each CDR3. The D gene is left open where the match is weak.

V gene	D gene	J gene	CDR3 protein
TRBV20-1	.	TRBJ2-2	CSASRTGELFF
TRBV25-1	.	TRBJ2-1	CASSLGVPGYNEQFF
TRBV2	TRBD1	TRBJ2-6	CASTRTGSGANVLTF
TRBV9	.	TRBJ2-7	CASSPGPEGEQYF
TRBV5-1	TRBD1	TRBJ2-6	CASSTGQAGANVLTF
TRBV30	.	TRBJ1-1	CAWRGGVDTEAFF
TRBV6-1	.	TRBJ1-2	CASSEPSRGRPNYGYTF
TRBV7-6	.	TRBJ2-5	CASSLDSNEPETQYF
TRBV28	.	TRBJ2-3	CASSLPTGTDTQYF
TRBV4-2	TRBD1	TRBJ2-5	CASSQDGTGGGETQYF
TRBV6-5	TRBD1	TRBJ1-2	CASSYTGQGSGYTF
TRBV11-3	TRBD2	TRBJ2-2	CASSSGTSGGAGTGELFF
TRBV28	.	TRBJ1-5	CASSLGGVGDQPQHF
TRBV30	TRBD2	TRBJ2-1	CALEAGGFYNEQFF